This record looks at one TCR beta chain sequence and its context. Its antigen is not identified. This entry is derived from a study of PD-1 blockade in classical Hodgkin lymphoma. Across the whole study: Nivolumab was administered to patients intravenously at 3 mg/kg every 2 weeks.

Relapse was seen in all patients after autologous stem cell transplantation, and brentuximab vedotin exposure was variable. TCRdb keeps only in-frame clones here, not all; method: immunoSEQ multiplex PCR. The sample has about 90,000 clones; roughly nine tenths are singletons. CDR3 length: 16 amino acids. Germline V lookup: CDR1 SNHLY, CDR2 FYNNEI. The V and J ends lost 6 bases and 7 bases respectively, with 19 bases between them. Overall study results and limits: Newly diagnosed patients were reported to exhibit reduced baseline TCR diversity relative to healthy donors. Complete responders had baseline diversity similar to newly diagnosed patients. Causes of the repertoire differences remain undefined, possibly disease activity or prior therapy.

The starting material was peripheral blood mononuclear cells (PBMCs), obtained before the second cycle of nivolumab. The chain recombines TRBV2 with TRBJ1-6; tentative D call: TRBD1 (6 bases). The clonotype originates from a human donor with classical Hodgkin lymphoma. DNA for the CDR3: TGTGCCAGCAGAGACCCTAGGGACACCGGGAATTCACCCCTCCACTTT. This gives the protein CASRDPRDTGNSPLHF.